These 7 T cell receptor beta chains were sequenced from one sample in a study of blood T cell repertoires in COVID-19. The method was immunoSEQ multiplex PCR; TCRdb's version includes in-frame clones alone and lacks a portion of them. The repertoire holds some 460,000 clones, with nearly 90% as singletons. The sequenced sample consisted of PBMCs or T cells enriched from blood (not recorded which). These receptors all come from a woman aged 18-30 years with acute COVID-19.

The chain is built from TRBV6-5 and TRBJ1-1; no firm D call. Trimming took 7 bases from V and 4 from J, leaving 16 bases between them. The CDR3 is 14 amino acids. CDR1 MNHEY and CDR2 SVGAGI come from the germline V gene. Here the CDR3 reads CASIRGVLGTEAFF. The CDR3 nucleotides read TGTGCCAGCATCCGCGGGGTGTTGGGCACTGAAGCTTTCTTT.

The J gene is TRBJ2-2, the V gene TRBV28; D possibly corresponds to TRBD1 (6 bases). The germline V gene has CDR1 MDHEN and CDR2 SYDVKM. The CDR3 spans 15 residues. V was shortened by 3 bases and J by 4 bases, with 12 bases between the two germline ends. The CDR3: CASSLLGQTTGELFF. The CDR3 nucleotides are TGTGCCAGCAGTTTGCTCGGACAGACCACCGGGGAGCTGTTTTTT. The whole variable domain, filled in from reference TRBV28 and TRBJ2-2, reads DVKVTQSSRYLVKRTGEKVFLECVQDMDHENMFWYRQDPGLGLRLIYFSYDVKMKEKGDIPEGYSVSREKKERFSLILESASTNQTSMYLCASSLLGQTTGELFFGEGSRLTVL.

The V call is TRBV5-1, the J call TRBJ2-7; the D gene is possibly TRBD2 (6 bases). The CDR3 sequence is 15 residues long. The germline V gene has CDR1 SGHRS and CDR2 YFSETQ. Trimming shortened V by 3 bases and J by 1 base, and 14 bases separated the two germline ends. The CDR3, as DNA: TGCGCCAGCAGCTGGGGGGTAGGAGGATCCTACGAGCAGTACTTC. Translating it yields CASSWGVGGSYEQYF.

V gene TRBV28 combines with J gene TRBJ2-7, with 11 bases aligning to TRBD1. J was trimmed by 7 bases and V by 7 bases; bases with no gene match: 12. The CDR3 runs to 15 residues. CDR1 is MDHEN, CDR2 SYDVKM, per germline. This CDR3 is CASTPLGQGVKEQYF. The CDR3 region has the DNA TGTGCCAGCACCCCCCTGGGACAGGGGGTTAAAGAGCAGTACTTC.

The V and J genes are TRBV6-5 and TRBJ1-5; unclear D gene. Germline V CDR1 and CDR2: MNHEY, SVGAGI. The CDR3 covers 13 residues. V lost 5 bases and J lost 5, with 10 bases in between. The chain's CDR3 is CASSRRVHQPQHF. The DNA for the CDR3 is TGTGCCAGCAGTCGGAGGGTCCATCAGCCCCAGCATTTT.

The V call is TRBV14, the J call TRBJ1-6; 8 bases fit TRBD1. The J segment lost 4 bases and the V segment lost 0 bases, leaving 5 bases of the junction unmatched. This CDR3 spans 17 amino acids. CDR1 is SGHDN and CDR2 is FVKESK in the germline V gene. CDR3 amino acids: CASSQDERTGYNSPLHF. The CDR3 DNA sequence: TGTGCCAGCAGCCAAGACGAGAGGACAGGGTATAATTCACCCCTCCACTTT.

This chain uses TRBV6-5 with TRBJ2-3; D unresolved. V shed 2 bases and J shed 3 bases, with 12 bases lying between them. Looked up from germline, CDR1 is MNHEY and CDR2 is SVGAGI. The length of the CDR3 is 15 residues. The CDR3 protein is CASSYIAYATDTQYF. In DNA form, the CDR3 reads TGTGCCAGCAGTTACATCGCGTACGCGACAGATACGCAGTATTTT.